These 7 T cell receptor beta chains were sequenced from one sample in a study of blood T cell repertoires in COVID-19. Repertoires were generated with immunoSEQ multiplex PCR, while TCRdb's copy carries only in-frame clones and drops some. The data show about 310,000 clones, nearly 90% seen once. Input material: peripheral blood. These receptors came from a woman aged 40 to 49 with COVID-19, enrolled during active disease.

This chain links TRBV9 with TRBJ1-2, with 7 bases aligning to TRBD1. Unmatched junction bases numbered 16, after V lost 4 bases and J lost 1 base. Germline V gives CDR1 SGDLS, CDR2 YYNGEE. The CDR3 sequence is 18 residues long. Here the CDR3 reads CASSNRQGEGRVNYGYTF. The CDR3 DNA follows: TGTGCCAGCAGCAATCGACAGGGAGAAGGTCGGGTTAACTATGGCTACACCTTC.

V gene TRBV19 combines with J gene TRBJ1-5; tentatively, D is TRBD1 (6 bases). Germline CDR1 reads LNHDA; CDR2 reads SQIVND (reference sequence). V dropped 3 bases and J dropped 6 bases, with 15 bases sitting between them. CDR3 size: 15 residues. The CDR3 nucleotides are TGTGCCAGTAGTATTATCGGGACACAGGGTCAGCCCCAGCATTTT. Translation: CASSIIGTQGQPQHF.

This clone was picked up one time. V gene TRBV5-8 combines with J gene TRBJ1-5; a weak D match, TRBD1 (6 bases). Germline CDR1 SGHTS, CDR2 YDEGEE. V shed 6 bases and J shed 5 bases, with 9 bases lying between them. CDR3 length: 12 residues. CDR3 region: CASNRVDQPQHF. CDR3 DNA sequence: TGTGCCAGCAACAGGGTCGATCAGCCCCAGCATTTT.

This clone was picked up a small number of times. CDR3 sequence: CAISDIVSSGNTIYF. The DNA for the CDR3 is TGTGCCATCAGTGACATCGTGAGCTCTGGAAACACCATATATTTT. V usage is TRBV10-3 and J usage is TRBJ1-3; D gene unclear. The ends were cut back, 3 bases at V and 0 bases at J, with 9 bases in the middle. The CDR3 is 15 residues long. Per the germline V gene, CDR1 is ENHRY and CDR2 is SYGVKD.

J is TRBJ1-4 and V is TRBV15, with 7 bases identical to TRBD1. The CDR3 spans 13 residues. Germline values: CDR1 LNHNV, CDR2 YYDKDF (reference sequence). V was clipped by 9 bases and J by 4 bases; unmatched bases: 5. DNA for the CDR3: TGTGCCACACGGGGACAGAATAATGAAAAACTGTTTTTT. It translates to CATRGQNNEKLFF.

The chain employs TRBV21-1 and TRBJ2-1; TRBD2, as called in the table, went unchecked against the DNA. TRBV21-1 is a documented pseudogene. The CDR3 has 17 amino acids. This CDR3 reads CASSKIAGAFSYNEQFF. CDR3 DNA: TGTGCCAGCAGCAAAATAGCGGGGGCCTTCTCCTACAATGAGCAGTTCTTC.

The chain couples TRBV9 to TRBJ2-4, with 8 bases matching TRBD1. The CDR3 contains 13 residues. Per germline, CDR1 SGDLS and CDR2 YYNGEE. J gave up 12 bases and V 2 bases, and 7 bases lay outside the gene matches. The CDR3 protein is CASSVADRATQYF. The CDR3 bases are TGTGCCAGCAGCGTGGCGGACAGGGCAACTCAGTACTTC. Together with reference TRBV9 and TRBJ2-4, the CDR3 gives the full variable domain: DSGVTQTPKHLITATGQRVTLRCSPRSGDLSVYWYQQSLDQGLQFLIQYYNGEERAKGNILERFSAQQFPDLHSELNLSSLELGDSALYFCASSVADRATQYFGAGTRLSVL.